The T cell receptor beta chain described here comes from a study of blood T cells in healthy people across ages. Study-wide results and limits: Long-lived donors had more naive CD4+ cells and higher diversity than aged donors.

CDR1 is MDHEN and CDR2 is SYDVKM in the germline V gene. Trimming cost V 10 bases and J 1 base; bases outside gene matches: 19. This CDR3 has 18 amino acids. Total RNA amounts of at least 5 micrograms were extracted per sample. The second PCR ran about 6 to 11 cycles with a sample-barcoded 5' primer and J-beta primers. TCRdb reprocessed the 5' RACE reads via MiXCR and lists one record per CDR3 protein. The data contain about 680,000 distinct CDR3 sequences, about 52% of them singletons. Concerning this clonotype itself: The antigen is undetermined.

The chain recombines TRBV28 with TRBJ2-7, with 10 bases lining up with TRBD1. Sequencing input: blood. This TCR was recovered from a woman aged 55-75 years in good health. DNA for the CDR3: TGTGCCACCAAGCCAAGGGGAAAGGGACAGGGGTTTTCCTACGAGCAGTACTTC. Translated, it gives CATKPRGKGQGFSYEQYF.